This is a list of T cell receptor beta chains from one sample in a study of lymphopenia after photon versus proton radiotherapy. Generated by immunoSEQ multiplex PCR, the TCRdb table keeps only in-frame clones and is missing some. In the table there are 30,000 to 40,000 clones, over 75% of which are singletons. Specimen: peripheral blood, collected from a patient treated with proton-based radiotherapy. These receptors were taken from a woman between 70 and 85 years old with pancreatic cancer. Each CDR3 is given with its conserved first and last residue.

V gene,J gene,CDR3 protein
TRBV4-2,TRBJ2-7,CASSQDRDDTYEQYF
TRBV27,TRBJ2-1,CASSYRGTSGYNEQFF
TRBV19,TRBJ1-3,CASSIWQGNRGNTIYF
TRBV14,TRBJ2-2,CASNHLGSANTGELFF
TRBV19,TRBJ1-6,CASSRAGTDNSPLHF
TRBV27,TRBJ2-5,CASWGETQYF
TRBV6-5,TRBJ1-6,CASSSMWGKNSPLHF
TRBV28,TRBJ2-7,CASSLVHGNSPYF
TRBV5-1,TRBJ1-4,CASSLADRGQNEKLFF
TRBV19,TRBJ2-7,CATTQRLAGGKYEQYF
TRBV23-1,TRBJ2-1,CASSLLRYQSYNEQFF
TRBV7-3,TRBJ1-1,CASSSSRGDGGTEAFF
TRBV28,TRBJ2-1,CASSRQGAGEQFF
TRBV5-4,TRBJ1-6,CASSPQGPNNSPLHF
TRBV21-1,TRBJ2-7,CASSPAVLAGTYEQYF
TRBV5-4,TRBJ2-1,CASSRDRAAEEQFF
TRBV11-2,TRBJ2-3,CASSAGQISTDTQYF
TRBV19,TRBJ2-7,CASSMGGQYYEQYF
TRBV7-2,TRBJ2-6,CASTSGLLNSGANVLTF
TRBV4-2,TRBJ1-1,CASSPVGDTEAFF
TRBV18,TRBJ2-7,CASSRDSTGRSEQYF
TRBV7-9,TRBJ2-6,CASSTGVAGANVLTF
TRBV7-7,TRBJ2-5,CASSMTSGTQETQYF
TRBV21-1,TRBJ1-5,CASSKVKGGQPQHF
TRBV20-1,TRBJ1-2,CSARVGYTF
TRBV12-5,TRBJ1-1,CASGLVRQPNTEAFF
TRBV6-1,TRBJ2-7,CASRWTSGGGYEQYF
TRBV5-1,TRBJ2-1,CASSFQFGTSGRPTYNEQFF
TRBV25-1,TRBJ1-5,CASSGGFDQPQHF
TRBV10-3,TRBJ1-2,CAISETGTYGYTF
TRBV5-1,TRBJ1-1,CASSPGDRDVAEAFF
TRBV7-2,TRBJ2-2,CASRLQGYTGELFF
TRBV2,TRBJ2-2,CASRNSGVITGELFF
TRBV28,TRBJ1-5,CASSLGGDQPQHF
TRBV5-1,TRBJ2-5,CASSLVAGQEAQYF
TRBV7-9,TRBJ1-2,CASSLGSQGLGYTF
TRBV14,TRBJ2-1,CASSQAALAVVF
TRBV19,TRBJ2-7,CASARDRGRTYEQYF
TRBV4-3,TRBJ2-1,CASSQDLPGTSSEQFF
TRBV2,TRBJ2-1,CASSERWLSRNDNEQFF
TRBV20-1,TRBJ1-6,CSARDLTPLHF
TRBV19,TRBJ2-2,CASSPLAGGLHGELFF
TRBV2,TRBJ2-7,CASSASGSGSYEQYF
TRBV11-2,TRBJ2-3,CASSPWVITDTQYF
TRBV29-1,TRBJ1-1,CSGQQGGNTEAFF
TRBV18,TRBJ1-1,CASSYGVNTEAFF
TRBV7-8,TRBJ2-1,CASRILAGGPYEQFF
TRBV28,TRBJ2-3,CASSFDQGQAYTDTQYF